One T cell receptor (beta chain) is described in this entry. Some clones are missing from TCRdb's copy, which holds only in-frame ones; the method was immunoSEQ multiplex PCR. This sample has approximately 7,000 clones; around 79% occur once, and the top ten carry 28%. The sample belongs to a study of OX40 agonist ivuxolimab in advanced cancers. Study in general: Of the patients, three showed partial responses, one with hepatocellular carcinoma and two with cutaneous melanoma.

With 4 bases removed from V and 2 bases from J, the gap between germline ends came to 15 bases. Germline V lookup: CDR1 SGDLS, CDR2 YYNGEE. The CDR3 is 16 residues long. The rearrangement links TRBV9 to TRBJ2-2; tentative D call: TRBD1 (6 bases). This specimen consisted of CD4+ or CD8+ T cells sorted from blood, obtained in a trial of the OX40 agonist ivuxolimab. The source is an adult with an advanced solid tumor such as melanoma, head and neck, liver or kidney cancer. The CDR3 protein is CASSSLGTPNTGELFF. The DNA of the CDR3 is TGTGCCAGCAGCTCCCTTGGGACACCTAACACCGGGGAGCTGTTTTTT. The full variable domain, in which reference TRBV9 and TRBJ2-2 provide the parts outside the CDR3, is DSGVTQTPKHLITATGQRVTLRCSPRSGDLSVYWYQQSLDQGLQFLIQYYNGEERAKGNILERFSAQQFPDLHSELNLSSLELGDSALYFCASSSLGTPNTGELFFGEGSRLTVL.